The clone carrying this TCR beta chain has more than one count but fewer than ten. The trim removed 7 bases at V and 8 bases at J, leaving 8 bases unmatched. The CDR3 contains 13 residues. The germline CDR1 and CDR2 sequences are SGHRS and YFSETQ. This record comes from a study of blood T cells in healthy people across ages. With a J-beta primer mix and a sample-barcoded 5' primer, a second PCR ran about 6 to 11 cycles. MiXCR was run by TCRdb on the 5' RACE reads, yielding one entry per CDR3 protein. This table holds fewer than 700,000 distinct CDR3 sequences, more than 45% found once. Each sample yielded at least 6.5 million isolated PBMCs.

This TCR was recovered from an older man in good health. The sequenced sample consisted of blood. The chain links TRBV5-1 to TRBJ1-2, with 10 bases aligning to TRBD1. The CDR3 DNA reads as TGCGCCAGCGGGACAGGGGAAGGAAGGGGCTACACCTTC. Its protein is CASGTGEGRGYTF.